These 10 T cell receptor beta chains came from one sample sequenced in a study of blood T cell repertoires in COVID-19. Profiled with immunoSEQ multiplex PCR; TCRdb holds only in-frame clones, not every one. The data contain fewer than 400,000 clones, roughly 86% of them seen just once; the ten biggest clones take up around 3%. Sequences were obtained from peripheral blood. These receptor sequences come from a human donor in a cohort sampled during active COVID-19.

V and J are TRBV6-1 and TRBJ1-2, with D possibly being TRBD1 (6 bases). The germline V gene has CDR1 MNHNS and CDR2 SASEGT. The germline V and J ends were trimmed by 3 bases and 3 bases, with 8 bases remaining between them. This CDR3 is 13 amino acids long. CDR3 region: CASSDAGDYGYTF. DNA for the CDR3: TGTGCCAGCAGTGATGCAGGGGACTATGGCTACACCTTC.

This chain connects TRBV7-9 to TRBJ2-7, with 9 bases matching TRBD2. Per the germline V gene, CDR1 is SEHNR and CDR2 is FQNEAQ (reference sequence). J gave up 2 bases and V 6 bases, and 5 bases lay outside the gene matches. The CDR3 length is 14 residues. CDR3 sequence: CASSPGLAPYEQYF. CDR3 sequence (DNA): TGTGCCAGCAGTCCTGGACTAGCGCCCTACGAGCAGTACTTC.

This chain connects TRBV27 to TRBJ2-6; maybe TRBD1 (6 bases). Germline values: CDR1 MNHEY, CDR2 SMNVEV (reference sequence). V lost 2 bases and J 2 bases, leaving 19 bases between the germline ends. The CDR3 extends over 19 amino acids. CDR3 in DNA: TGTGCCAGCAGTTTAGGGGGTCAAACAGGGCGGCCTGGGGCCAACGTCCTGACTTTC. Its translation is CASSLGGQTGRPGANVLTF.

This chain links TRBV5-1 with TRBJ2-7, with D maybe TRBD1 (5 bases). Germline V lookup: CDR1 SGHRS, CDR2 YFSETQ. The CDR3 is 15 residues long. Trimming removed 4 bases from V and 0 bases from J, with 14 bases in between. The DNA for the CDR3 is TGCGCCAGCAGCCGCCCCGACAGTGGCTCCTACGAGCAGTACTTC. This sequence encodes CASSRPDSGSYEQYF.

With regard to this clone: One junction end disagrees with the germline gene, perhaps due to a read error. V is TRBV7-9 and J is TRBJ2-7; D gene unclear. This CDR3 comprises 13 residues. From germline, CDR1 is SEHNR and CDR2 FQNEAQ (reference sequence). The CDR3, as DNA: TGTGCCAGCAGCTCCACCGACATGACGGTTAGGCACTTC. Translation gives CASSSTDMTVRHF.

The CDR3 coding sequence is TGTGCCAGCAGCTTAGACGGTAGCGACCAAGAGACCCAGTACTTC. Amino acids: CASSLDGSDQETQYF. The chain carries TRBV7-8 and TRBJ2-5; a weak D match, TRBD2 (5 bases). CDR1 SGHVS and CDR2 FQNEAQ come from the germline V gene. The V gene lost 1 base and the J gene lost 0 bases, with 9 bases spanning the gap. This CDR3 contains 15 residues.

This clone was observed a few times. This sequence joins TRBV2 and TRBJ2-5; TRBD2 agrees at 7 bases. The CDR3 contains 15 residues. The V segment lost 5 bases and the J segment 4 bases; nucleotides outside the gene matches: 10. Germline assignment: CDR1 SNHLY and CDR2 FYNNEI. CDR3 in DNA: TGTGCCAGCAGTAAAAGGGTTGGGGGGGGAGAGACCCAGTACTTC. Its protein is CASSKRVGGGETQYF. Variable domain in full (rest from reference TRBV2 and TRBJ2-5): EPEVTQTPSHQVTQMGQEVILRCVPISNHLYFYWYRQILGQKVEFLVSFYNNEISEKSEIFDDQFSVERPDGSNFTLKIRSTKLEDSAMYFCASSKRVGGGETQYFGPGTRLLVL.

The CDR3 here is CASSPTVAGSHEQFF. The CDR3 DNA reads TGTGCCAGCAGCCCGACGGTGGCAGGATCACATGAGCAGTTCTTC. The chain has TRBV6-5 and TRBJ2-1; D unresolved. CDR1 is MNHEY, CDR2 SVGAGI, per germline. Trimming shortened V by 6 bases and J by 8 bases, and 20 bases separated the two germline ends. CDR3 length: 15 residues.

V and J are TRBV27 and TRBJ2-2; 7 bases are a match to TRBD1. The CDR3 has 17 amino acids. Germline loops: CDR1 MNHEY, CDR2 SMNVEV (reference sequence). After removal of 5 bases from V and 0 bases from J, the junction contained 9 bases not matched to a gene. The DNA for the CDR3 is TGTGCCAGCAGTAACGCGACAGGGCTCGCGAACACCGGGGAGCTGTTTTTT. As protein: CASSNATGLANTGELFF.

The gene calls are TRBV3-1 (or the pseudogene TRBV3-2) and TRBJ2-4; tentatively, D is TRBD2 (5 bases). The germline gives CDR1 LGHDT, CDR2 YNNKEL (reference sequence). The CDR3 contains 15 residues. Trimming took 4 bases from V and 0 from J, leaving 10 bases between them. The CDR3 reads CASSLGVPAKNIQYF. The CDR3 DNA follows: TGTGCCAGCAGCCTCGGGGTACCAGCCAAAAACATTCAGTACTTC.